This T cell receptor (beta chain) stems from a study of identical twins. A single record per CDR3 protein comes from TCRdb applying MiXCR to the 5' RACE reads. The repertoire consists of 250,000 or so distinct CDR3 sequences, with about an eighth occurring once and the leading ten covering about 3.9%. The CDR3 spans 16 residues. Germline loops: CDR1 MDHEN, CDR2 SYDVKM. The V end was cut by 5 bases, the J end by 1 base, with 18 bases between. Study results and limitations: Twins showed weaker excess sharing in their beta out-of-frame sequences.

This clonotype was picked up a small number of times. Its antigen is not identified. This same sample was also taken into another study, of yellow fever vaccine responses in identical twins. That study reports: The authors reported partly convergent, partly personalized vaccine responses in identical twins.

This TCR was recovered from a woman aged 18-29 years in good health. Sequenced material: memory (CD45RO+) T cells sorted from blood. The chain is built from TRBV28 and TRBJ2-7; D might be TRBD1 (6 bases). This chain's CDR3 is CASSPPRQANSYEQYF. CDR3 bases: TGTGCCAGCAGTCCACCAAGACAGGCTAATTCCTACGAGCAGTACTTC.